This T cell receptor (beta chain) was sequenced for a study of patients and donors after allogeneic stem cell transplantation (dated by TCRdb to 2018 to 2021). CDR1 and CDR2, per the germline V gene (reference sequence), are MNHEY and SMNVEV. Taken from cysteine to phenylalanine, the CDR3 has 17 residues. CDR3 DNA is the only sequence kept; it has 51 bases, read in frame from the first base. A distance of 18 bases separates the germline ends of V and J, which lose 6 bases and 0 bases respectively. The library was generated by RT-PCR. The listed sequencing device is NextSeq 550. TCRdb applied fastp at Q25 and MiXCR to the public reads, then kept only in-frame beta chains. When rows share a CDR3 protein, they turn into one entry using the most common DNA and genes. The sample records some 230,000 distinct CDR3 sequences, 12% to 15% of which are singletons. Of the sample, about 9.9% falls within the top ten clones.

As regards this clonotype: Its specific antigen is unknown. Per-base qualities were not stored, and no clone one base away is much larger.

The chain couples TRBV27 to TRBJ1-5; possibly the D gene is TRBD1, per 6 matching bases. Sequenced material: blood, either unsorted or a sorted T cell fraction (not recorded which). The receptor's source is a human donor who was either an allogeneic HSCT recipient or a stem cell or donor lymphocyte infusion donor (not recorded which). It is not recorded whose cells these are; they may come from a transplant donor. The sequenced DNA is TGTGCCAGCAGCCCTGTGGGGGTACAGGGTAGCAATCAGCCCCAGCATTTT. This codes for CASSPVGVQGSNQPQHF.